The present T cell receptor (beta chain) was sequenced within a study of T cells in Graves' hyperthyroidism and ophthalmopathy (dated by TCRdb to between 2018 and 2021). Regarding the complete study: To identify TCR V-J signatures that set the groups apart, the researchers used a discovery cohort of 90 to 100 patients, made up of under 45 with Graves' ophthalmopathy and some 55 with stable Graves' hyperthyroidism. The 100 discovery patients were divided at random into training and test sets in a 7:3 ratio. According to the paper, TCR Vbeta CDR3 sequencing was carried out on approximately 140 peripheral blood samples, which came from 40 to 45 ophthalmopathy, 70 to 80 hyperthyroidism and around 17 progressor patients. Following sampling, methimazole starting at 30 mg daily was given to hyperthyroidism patients, and high-dose intravenous methylprednisolone was given to ophthalmopathy patients. Prospective prediction of ophthalmopathy was tested in an independent validation cohort consisting of fewer than 20 hyperthyroidism patients and 15 or so patients who later progressed to ophthalmopathy. Thyroid tissue and blood T-cell repertoires from about six Graves' hyperthyroidism patients were also compared in the study. Overall study results and their limits: No statistical method was used to set the sample size in advance, and investigators knew the group allocation. In validation, the model predicted progression to ophthalmopathy a median of roughly six months before onset, with approximately 71% sensitivity and about 72% specificity. Most expanded thyroid clonotypes (frequency above 0.001) were also detected in blood, a finding suggesting that blood repertoires may reflect thyroid immune responses. A model built on a 13 V-J signature distinguished ophthalmopathy from stable hyperthyroidism, reaching about 88% sensitivity and about 81% specificity in cross-validation and 80%/75% in testing.

From the germline V gene (reference sequence), CDR1 is SEHNR and CDR2 is FQNEAQ. The trim is 5 bases for V and 0 bases for J, with a gap of 12 bases between the germline ends. There are 15 amino acids in the CDR3, from cysteine to phenylalanine inclusive. Only the CDR3 DNA is retained, 45 bases long and in frame from the first base. TCR beta CDR3 regions were amplified from RNA transcripts. For the first round of RT-PCR on the TCR CDR3, the HTBI primer set was used together with the Qiagen OneStep RT-PCR kit. Libraries were constructed in a second round of multiplex PCR, after which size selection and purification were carried out. Paired-end sequencing of the libraries was performed with 100 bp reads on an Illumina HiSeq2000. On the study's bioinformatics: SOAPnuke was used to process the raw data, with reads discarded if the reads contained adapters or uncalled bases, had a mean Phred below 15, or lacked an exact constant-primer or identifier match. COPE v1.2.5 was used to merge the high-quality paired reads, and each unique nucleotide sequence was defined as a clonotype. Clonotypes were aligned to IMGT TRBV, TRBD and TRBJ reference segments using MiTCR v1.1. The analysis was restricted to V-J combinations with a frequency above 0.0001, which together covered 99.2% of the repertoires. The TCS score was defined as F50 (clonal expansion) divided by E x V (chaos), with BLOSUM62-based TCRdist calculated between CDR3 peptides within each V-J. Welch's t-statistics and random forest reduced fewer than 550 V-J features to roughly 13, which were used in a naive Bayes classifier (R e1071). The Morisita-Horn index was used to measure how similar the thyroid and blood repertoires were. Using fastp at Q25 and MiXCR, TCRdb reprocessed the public reads and kept productive beta chains. Rows are unified per CDR3 protein, each entry keeping the most common DNA and genes. The V and J calls were determined by TCRdb, not by the authors. In this sample the table shows almost 600,000 distinct CDR3 sequences, around 42% of which occur a single time. The ten largest clones capture around 7.7% of the sample.

Stable Graves' hyperthyroidism was defined as the absence of progression to ophthalmopathy over 18 months of follow-up. Hyperthyroidism patients were newly diagnosed, with disease duration under 2 months, and aged 18 to 65 years. Any patient with an uncontrolled infection, another autoimmune disease, pregnancy or lactation was excluded. Clinical symptoms, serum thyroxine and TRAb, thyroid ultrasound, and orbital computed tomography formed the basis for the diagnoses. Total RNA was extracted using Trizol reagent, and RNA quality was assessed on an Agilent 2100 Bioanalyzer. This clonotype was detected once. Its antigen has not been determined. Base qualities are not provided; no much larger clone lies one nucleotide away. One read alone is weak evidence.

Material for sequencing was peripheral blood or thyroid tissue (not recorded which). This receptor chain uses TRBV7-9 and TRBJ2-3; tentative D gene TRBD2, with 6 bases matching. This receptor was taken from a woman aged 18-35 years with Graves' hyperthyroidism. The sequenced DNA is TGTGCCAGCAGCACCGGGGACTCTAGCACAGATACGCAGTATTTT. Translated, this is CASSTGDSSTDTQYF. The entire variable domain, with the stretches around the CDR3 drawn from the reference TRBV7-9 and TRBJ2-3 proteins, is DTGVSQNPRHKITKRGQNVTFRCDPISEHNRLYWYRQTLGQGPEFLTYFQNEAQLEKSRLLSDRFSAERPKGSFSTLEIQRTEQGDSAMYLCASSTGDSSTDTQYFGPGTRLTVL.